What follows is one TCR beta chain and its context. Original data processing: Cell counts per sample came from amplifying reference gene primers. Sequenced by immunoSEQ multiplex PCR; TCRdb stores in-frame clones only, minus some. Clonal size and the V and J genes are those of that table, whereas D and trimming came from the DNA. This sample has just under 60,000 clones, with approximately 79% found just once. This sample stems from a study of blood T cell repertoires in COVID-19. The overall study: Samples representing acute and convalescent COVID-19 were sourced from the United States, Italy and Spain.

The V gene end was trimmed by 6 bases and the J gene end by 4 bases; junction bases not matched to a gene: 5. The CDR3 runs to 14 residues. Germline values: CDR1 KGHSH, CDR2 LQKENI. Source material: peripheral blood. This sequence originates from a human donor in a cohort sampled during active COVID-19. This chain joins TRBV18 and TRBJ2-2; 7 bases line up with TRBD1. The CDR3 sequence: CASSQTGSTGELFF. CDR3 DNA: TGTGCCAGCTCCCAGACAGGGAGCACCGGGGAGCTGTTTTTT.